This T cell receptor beta chain appears in the sequencing data of a study of blood T cell repertoires in COVID-19. Study summary: COVID-19 samples from acute and convalescent phases originated in the United States, Italy and Spain. From T cells, B-cell-depleted T cells, or PBMCs came the material, which was cDNA or gDNA.

V lost 1 base and J 6 bases, leaving 13 bases between the germline ends. In germline, CDR1 is SGHRS, CDR2 YFSETQ. The CDR3 has 14 residues. Per the original data handling: Amplification of reference gene primers provided the estimated nucleated cell counts. TCRdb keeps only in-frame clones here, not all; method: immunoSEQ multiplex PCR. D and trimming come from the DNA, and the V and J calls and clone size come from that table. The data hold some 170,000 clones, with approximately 85% observed a single time. The receptor was derived from an older woman with acute or convalescent COVID-19. The V call is TRBV5-1, the J call TRBJ1-1, with D uncertain. Source material: peripheral blood. DNA of the CDR3: TGCGCCAGCAGCTTGCGAGGGATGGGGTCTGAAGCTTTCTTT. Translated: CASSLRGMGSEAFF.